The clone carrying this TCR beta chain was counted a single time. Method: immunoSEQ multiplex PCR; TCRdb's copy keeps in-frame clones and lacks some. The data hold roughly 190,000 clones, with around 80% observed a single time. These data come from a study of blood T cell repertoires in COVID-19. Study-level background: COVID-19 samples collected from the United States, Italy and Spain covered acute and convalescent phases.

Unmatched junction bases numbered 5, after V lost 5 bases and J lost 7 bases. The CDR3 has 13 residues. CDR1 MNHEY and CDR2 SMNVEV come from the germline V gene (reference sequence). Sequenced material: peripheral blood. This rearrangement joins TRBV27 to TRBJ1-2, with 9 nucleotides matching TRBD1. The origin of this receptor is a human donor in a cohort sampled during active COVID-19. The CDR3 coding sequence is TGTGCCAGCAGTATCGACAGGGGGGCTGGCTACACCTTC. Its protein product is CASSIDRGAGYTF.